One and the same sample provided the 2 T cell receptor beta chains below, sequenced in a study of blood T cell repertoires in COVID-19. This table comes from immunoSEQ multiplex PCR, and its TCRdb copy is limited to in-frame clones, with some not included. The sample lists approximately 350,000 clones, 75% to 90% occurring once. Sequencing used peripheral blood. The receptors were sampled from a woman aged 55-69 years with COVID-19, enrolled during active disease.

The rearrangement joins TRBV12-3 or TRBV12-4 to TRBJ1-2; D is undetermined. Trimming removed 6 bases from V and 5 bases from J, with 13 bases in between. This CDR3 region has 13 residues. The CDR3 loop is CASSSNGQYGYTF. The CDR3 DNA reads TGTGCCAGCAGCTCCAATGGGCAATATGGCTACACCTTC.

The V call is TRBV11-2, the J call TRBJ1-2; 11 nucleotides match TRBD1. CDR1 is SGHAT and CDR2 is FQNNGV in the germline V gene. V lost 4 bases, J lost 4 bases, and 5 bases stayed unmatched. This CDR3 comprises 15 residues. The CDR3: CASSSTDRGLYGYTF. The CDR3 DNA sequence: TGTGCCAGCAGCTCGACGGACAGGGGGCTCTATGGCTACACCTTC.